This T cell receptor beta chain derives from a study of blood T cells in healthy people across ages. Broader study findings: Older individuals had lower TCR beta diversity per million T cells (the decline was roughly linear).

Healthy Caucasian individuals from Russia aged roughly 6 to 90 served as donors. In germline, CDR1 is SQVTM, CDR2 ANQGSEA. V trimming: 6 bases; J trimming: 1 base; junction bases outside the gene matches: 8. There are 14 residues in the CDR3. This clonotype was counted between two and nine times. No antigen is known for it. Combining a sample-barcoded 5' primer with a J-beta primer mix, a second PCR ran for 7 to 11 cycles. Each CDR3 protein is one row after TCRdb ran MiXCR on the 5' RACE reads. The data hold approximately 1.5 million distinct CDR3 sequences, with approximately 43% observed a single time.

This clonotype was obtained from a woman in her late teens or twenties in good health. J is TRBJ1-1 and V is TRBV29-1; TRBD1 matches 7 bases. Sample: blood. CDR3 residues: CSVTGTVQNTEAFF. The CDR3 DNA is TGCAGCGTAACCGGGACAGTCCAGAACACTGAAGCTTTCTTT.